One and the same sample provided the 14 T cell receptor beta chains below, sequenced in a study of blood T cell repertoires in COVID-19 (TCRdb year 2020). Libraries were made using the immunoSEQ multiplex PCR assay. Imported from immuneACCESS, the table was reduced by TCRdb to in-frame sequences with V and J called. These copies leave out some clones; in studies compared against another copy, an unresolved V gene accounts for under half, and the cause of the remainder is not known. Across this sample there are about 96,000 clones, with less than 85% seen only once. The ten largest account for roughly 17% of the sample. The source material was peripheral blood. These receptors originate from an older woman with acute or convalescent COVID-19.

This chain joins TRBV6-5 and TRBJ1-1; a possible D gene is TRBD1 (6 bases). CDR3 length equals 14 residues. Germline V gene sequence: CDR1 MNHEY, CDR2 SVGAGI. Trimming pared 6 bases from V and 3 bases from J, leaving 14 bases between. The CDR3, as DNA: TGTGCCAGCAGCTCACCAGGGGTCCACACTGAAGCTTTCTTT. This codes for CASSSPGVHTEAFF.

This chain joins TRBV11-2 and TRBJ2-5, with a possible D match to TRBD1 (6 bases). Per germline, CDR1 SGHAT and CDR2 FQNNGV. Trimming left V 2 bases short and J 4 bases short, with 14 bases between. The CDR3 is made up of 15 amino acids. The CDR3 nucleotides are TGTGCCAGCAGCTTACTATCTTCAGGGGCAGAGACCCAGTACTTC. It is translated as CASSLLSSGAETQYF.

This chain joins TRBV3-1 (or the pseudogene TRBV3-2) and TRBJ1-2, with a weak D call TRBD1 (6 bases). The CDR3 runs 14 residues. V lost 1 base and J lost 2, with 8 bases in between. Per germline, CDR1 LGHDT and CDR2 YNNKEL (reference sequence). CDR3 region: CASSQGGQNYGYTF. The CDR3 coding sequence is TGTGCCAGCAGCCAAGGAGGACAGAACTATGGCTACACCTTC.

This chain connects TRBV28 to TRBJ2-3; the match to TRBD2 covers 13 bases. Germline V lookup: CDR1 MDHEN, CDR2 SYDVKM. Losses at the gene ends were 5 bases for V and 6 bases for J; bases not matched to a gene: 8. This CDR3 spans 16 amino acids. CDR3 nucleotide sequence: TGTGCCAGCAGTCCTCGACTAGCGGGGGGTCCGGATACGCAGTATTTT. Protein product: CASSPRLAGGPDTQYF.

This chain links TRBV5-4 with TRBJ1-3; D possibly corresponds to TRBD1 (6 bases). The CDR3 covers 14 residues. Per the germline V gene, CDR1 is SGHNT and CDR2 is YYREEE (reference sequence). Trimming left V 5 bases short and J 7 bases short, with 16 bases between. For the CDR3, the DNA is TGTGCCAGCAGTTCTTTACAGGGCGGGAACACCATATATTTT. This translates into CASSSLQGGNTIYF.

The chain has TRBV5-5 and TRBJ1-2, with 8 bases lining up with TRBD1. Germline lookup yields CDR1 SGHKS and CDR2 YYEKEE (reference sequence). The CDR3 is made up of 14 amino acids. The ends lost 2 bases at V and 2 bases at J; junction bases unmatched: 2. The CDR3 nucleotides read TGTGCCAGCAGCTTCGGACAGGGAAACTATGGCTACACCTTC. This gives the protein CASSFGQGNYGYTF.

This clone occurred a few times. The chain recombines TRBV6-5 with TRBJ1-1; D remains ambiguous. This CDR3 has 13 residues. Germline V lookup: CDR1 MNHEY, CDR2 SVGAGI. Trimming removed 2 bases at V and 3 bases at J, with 7 bases between. This chain's CDR3 is CASSYRYHTEAFF. The CDR3 nucleotides read TGTGCCAGCAGTTACCGGTATCACACTGAAGCTTTCTTT.

The chain joins TRBV19 to TRBJ1-6; 7 bases fit TRBD1. Losses at the gene ends were 8 bases for V and 8 bases for J; bases not matched to a gene: 6. Germline CDR1 LNHDA, CDR2 SQIVND (reference sequence). The CDR3 consists of 13 residues. In nucleotides, the CDR3 is TGTGCCAGTGGCCGGGACAGAGATTCACCCCTCCACTTT. Translated, it gives CASGRDRDSPLHF.

This chain joins TRBV12-5 and TRBJ1-1, with 11 bases fitting TRBD1. V was pared by 4 bases and J by 4 bases, with 2 bases of the junction left unmatched. Looked up from germline, CDR1 is LGHNT and CDR2 is FRNRAP. The CDR3 extends over 14 amino acids. CDR3 protein: CASGWGQGGTEAFF. CDR3 bases: TGTGCTAGTGGTTGGGGACAGGGGGGCACTGAAGCTTTCTTT.

The CDR3 here is CASSQDGAGMNTEAFF. The CDR3 region has the DNA TGTGCCAGCAGCCAAGATGGGGCAGGGATGAACACTGAAGCTTTCTTT. The chain carries TRBV4-2 and TRBJ1-1, with D possibly matching TRBD1 (5 bases). Germline V lookup: CDR1 LGHNA, CDR2 YNFKEQ. This CDR3 is 16 amino acids long. V was cut by 0 bases and J by 0 bases, with 11 bases left in between.

The chain recombines TRBV7-5 with TRBJ2-7; the DNA was not compared with TRBD2, the D call given in the table. TRBV7-5 is listed as a pseudogene. CDR3 length: 16 amino acids. The CDR3 nucleotides are TGTGCCAGAAGCACCAGAATACTGCGGGGAGCCTACGAGCAGTACTTC. Amino acids: CARSTRILRGAYEQYF.

CDR3 loop: CASSYSGTGFDEQFF. The CDR3 DNA reads as TGTGCCAGCAGTTACTCCGGGACAGGGTTCGATGAGCAGTTCTTC. This chain links TRBV6-5 with TRBJ2-1; 9 positions match TRBD1. V lost 0 bases and J lost 8; bases outside the gene matches: 5. The germline gives CDR1 MNHEY, CDR2 SVGAGI. The CDR3 is 15 amino acids.

The chain joins TRBV11-3 to TRBJ1-1, with TRBD1 as a possible D gene (5 bases). CDR1 and CDR2 (germline): SGHNT, YENEEA. CDR3 length: 14 residues. V was cut by 3 bases and J by 4 bases, with 12 bases left in between. The CDR3 nucleotides are TGTGCCAGCAGCTTGGGCAGGGCCAGCACTGAAGCTTTCTTT. It codes for CASSLGRASTEAFF.

This clone was seen more than once but under ten times. The V gene is TRBV5-1, the J gene TRBJ2-7; a possible D gene is TRBD2 (5 bases). There are 15 residues in the CDR3. CDR1 SGHRS and CDR2 YFSETQ come from the germline V gene. V lost 4 bases to trimming and J lost 7 bases, with 21 bases between them. The CDR3 sequence is CASSLNAGPWYEQYF. The CDR3 coding sequence is TGCGCCAGCAGCCTCAACGCGGGCCCATGGTATGAGCAGTACTTC.